Following are 25 T cell receptor beta chains from one sample sequenced in a study of PD-1 blockade in classical Hodgkin lymphoma. The protocol was immunoSEQ multiplex PCR, while the TCRdb copy is restricted to in-frame clones and leaves out a portion. The table includes about 41,000 clones, 55% to 70% detected once. Described time point: cycle 4 day 1 (C4D1), after five to seven weeks of nivolumab. Every patient relapsed after autologous stem cell transplantation, and brentuximab vedotin exposure varied. The input for sequencing was peripheral blood mononuclear cells (PBMCs), taken before the fourth cycle of nivolumab. Receptors originate from a human donor with classical Hodgkin lymphoma.

This clone has a handful of counts. This rearrangement joins TRBV28 to TRBJ2-3; possible D gene TRBD1, 5 bases. The V gene's germline CDR1 is MDHEN and CDR2 SYDVKM. V dropped 5 bases and J dropped 1 base, with 10 bases sitting between them. This CDR3 has 14 amino acids. CDR3 DNA sequence: TGTGCCAGCAGTCTGGACAAGGGCACAGATACGCAGTATTTT. It is translated as CASSLDKGTDTQYF. The full variable domain, completed using reference TRBV28 and TRBJ2-3, is DVKVTQSSRYLVKRTGEKVFLECVQDMDHENMFWYRQDPGLGLRLIYFSYDVKMKEKGDIPEGYSVSREKKERFSLILESASTNQTSMYLCASSLDKGTDTQYFGPGTRLTVL.

This clone was counted between two and nine times. V usage is TRBV7-2 and J usage is TRBJ2-3; D not resolved. CDR3 length equals 14 residues. Germline CDR1 SGHTA, CDR2 FQGNSA. V lost 3 bases to trimming and J lost 7 bases, with 14 bases between them. The CDR3 protein is CASSFLGPMNTQYF. The CDR3 DNA reads as TGTGCCAGCAGCTTCCTAGGGCCGATGAATACGCAGTATTTT. The whole variable domain, filled in from reference TRBV7-2 and TRBJ2-3, reads GAGVSQSPSNKVTEKGKDVELRCDPISGHTALYWYRQSLGQGLEFLIYFQGNSAPDKSGLPSDRFSAERTGGSVSTLTIQRTQQEDSAVYLCASSFLGPMNTQYFGPGTRLTVL.

The chain links TRBV5-1 to TRBJ2-7; D uncertain. CDR1 is SGHRS and CDR2 is YFSETQ in the germline V gene. This CDR3 region has 12 residues. Between the trimmed V and J ends, which lost 0 bases and 5 bases, there was a span of 6 bases. The CDR3 sequence: CASSLVGNEQYF. The CDR3 coding sequence is TGCGCCAGCAGCTTGGTGGGCAACGAGCAGTACTTC.

The rearrangement joins TRBV19 to TRBJ1-2, with 7 nucleotides matching TRBD1. Germline V CDR1 and CDR2: LNHDA, SQIVND (reference sequence). The CDR3 length is 13 residues. J was trimmed by 2 bases and V by 6 bases; bases with no gene match: 3. CDR3 region: CASSLQGNYGYTF. The DNA for the CDR3 is TGTGCCAGTAGCTTACAGGGGAACTATGGCTACACCTTC.

V and J are TRBV6-1 and TRBJ1-3; D perhaps matches TRBD1 (6 bases). Germline CDR1 reads MNHNS; CDR2 reads SASEGT. This CDR3 comprises 14 residues. Deletions cut 4 bases from V and 5 bases from J, with 12 bases between. In DNA form, the CDR3 reads TGTGCCAGCAGTGGGTCCCGGGGGCGAAACACCATATATTTT. Amino acids: CASSGSRGRNTIYF.

The chain couples TRBV2 to TRBJ2-5; 8 positions match TRBD2. In germline, CDR1 is SNHLY, CDR2 FYNNEI. V lost 6 bases, J lost 4 bases, and 7 bases stayed unmatched. The CDR3 spans 14 residues. The CDR3 nucleotides read TGTGCCAGCAGAGCGGGACTAGTCATAGAGACCCAGTACTTC. This gives the protein CASRAGLVIETQYF.

The genes are TRBV2 and TRBJ2-5, with TRBD2 matching 7 bases. Germline CDR1 and CDR2: SNHLY and FYNNEI. This CDR3 region has 12 residues. V lost 11 bases to trimming and J lost 0 bases; unmatched junction nucleotides: 3. The CDR3 loop reads CAAGGNQETQYF. DNA of the CDR3: TGTGCCGCCGGGGGGAACCAAGAGACCCAGTACTTC.

The chain joins TRBV5-1 to TRBJ2-5, with D possibly matching TRBD2 (6 bases). The length of the CDR3 is 15 residues. V shed 0 bases and J shed 5 bases, with 14 bases lying between them. Germline V gene sequence: CDR1 SGHRS, CDR2 YFSETQ. The CDR3 DNA reads TGCGCCAGCAGCTTGGCCGGGGGAAGAACGGAGACCCAGTACTTC. Protein: CASSLAGGRTETQYF. Looking up the rest from reference TRBV5-1 and TRBJ2-5 gives the full variable domain: KAGVTQTPRYLIKTRGQQVTLSCSPISGHRSVSWYQQTPGQGLQFLFEYFSETQRNKGNFPGRFSGRQFSNSRSEMNVSTLELGDSALYLCASSLAGGRTETQYFGPGTRLLVL.

The chain links TRBV27 to TRBJ2-7, with D unclear. Germline V lookup: CDR1 MNHEY, CDR2 SMNVEV (reference sequence). Trimming removed 3 bases from V and 5 bases from J, with 11 bases in between. This CDR3 is 13 amino acids long. The CDR3: CASSFQVGDEQYF. CDR3 DNA sequence: TGTGCCAGCAGTTTTCAGGTTGGCGACGAGCAGTACTTC.

V and J are TRBV11-3 and TRBJ1-3; D unclear. The V gene lost 4 bases and the J gene lost 0 bases, with 10 bases spanning the gap. The CDR3 length is 15 residues. The germline V gene has CDR1 SGHNT and CDR2 YENEEA. CDR3 protein: CASSSGPASGNTIYF. The CDR3 bases are TGTGCCAGCAGCTCTGGCCCAGCCTCTGGAAACACCATATATTTT.

The rearrangement uses TRBV30 and TRBJ2-2; D remains unclear. This CDR3 is 14 amino acids long. Germline assignment: CDR1 GTSNPN and CDR2 SVGIG (reference sequence). The V end was cut by 4 bases, the J end by 0 bases, with 9 bases between. As DNA, the CDR3 is TGTGCCTGGAATTATGGTTCGAACACCGGGGAGCTGTTTTTT. It specifies CAWNYGSNTGELFF. The entire variable domain, with the rest obtained from reference TRBV30 and TRBJ2-2, is as follows: SQTIHQWPATLVQPVGSPLSLECTVEGTSNPNLYWYRQAAGRGLQLLFYSVGIGQISSEVPQNLSASRPQDRQFILSSKKLLLSDSGFYLCAWNYGSNTGELFFGEGSRLTVL.

Turning to this clone: One junction end does not reproduce the germline sequence, and a read error may be involved. The V and J genes are TRBV5-4 and TRBJ1-2; 8 nucleotides line up with TRBD1. CDR1 and CDR2 (germline): SGHNT, YYREEE (reference sequence). The CDR3 length is 14 residues. The CDR3 DNA reads TGTGCCAGCAGCTTGGATTCAGGGGGCGGTGGCCACACCTTC. Translation: CASSLDSGGGGHTF.

The chain recombines TRBV30 with TRBJ2-7; possibly TRBD2 for D (6 bases). Trimming pared 5 bases from V and 2 bases from J, leaving 13 bases between. The CDR3 extends over 13 amino acids. Per germline, CDR1 GTSNPN and CDR2 SVGIG (reference sequence). The CDR3 region has the DNA TGTGCCTGGGGGGACTCGATTACCTACGAGCAGTACTTC. Translating it yields CAWGDSITYEQYF.

The chain couples TRBV10-3 to TRBJ1-5; D remains ambiguous. The ends were cut back, 0 bases at V and 4 bases at J, with 13 bases in the middle. CDR3 length equals 16 residues. Germline V gene sequence: CDR1 ENHRY, CDR2 SYGVKD. CDR3 bases: TGTGCCATCAGTGAGTCGTCCGTGGGTGGTAATCAGCCCCAGCATTTT. It specifies CAISESSVGGNQPQHF.

This rearrangement joins TRBV11-1 to TRBJ1-2, with 9 bases matching TRBD1. The CDR3 is 15 amino acids. Unmatched junction bases numbered 5, after V lost 2 bases and J lost 4 bases. Germline CDR1 and CDR2: SGHAT and FQDESV (reference sequence). DNA for the CDR3: TGTGCCAGCAGCTTATCGACAGGGGGAGGCTATGGCTACACCTTC. Its translation is CASSLSTGGGYGYTF.

This clone was observed a few times. The CDR3 is CASLHSIGNQPQHF. The CDR3 DNA reads TGCGCCAGCCTACACAGTATTGGCAATCAGCCCCAGCATTTT. This sequence joins TRBV10-1 and TRBJ1-5; D is unresolved. The CDR3 spans 14 residues. Germline-derived CDR1 and CDR2 are WNHNN and SYGVQD (reference sequence). Between the trimmed V and J ends, which lost 8 bases and 2 bases, there was a span of 13 bases.

A few counts support this clone. The J gene is TRBJ2-7, the V gene TRBV10-2; D is uncertain. V was trimmed by 4 bases and J by 6 bases, leaving 16 bases between them. This CDR3 comprises 14 residues. Germline-derived CDR1 and CDR2 are WSHSY and SAAADI. The CDR3 loop reads CASSVLLGGSEQYF. CDR3 DNA: TGCGCCAGCAGTGTATTGCTAGGTGGCTCCGAGCAGTACTTC.

This chain joins TRBV2 and TRBJ2-3; D remains ambiguous. This CDR3 is 13 amino acids long. V gave up 3 bases and J gave up 2 bases, with 6 bases separating them. Germline-derived CDR1 and CDR2 are SNHLY and FYNNEI. The DNA for the CDR3 is TGTGCCAGCAGTGAGCACGTCACAGATACGCAGTATTTT. It codes for CASSEHVTDTQYF. The whole variable domain, filled in from reference TRBV2 and TRBJ2-3, reads EPEVTQTPSHQVTQMGQEVILRCVPISNHLYFYWYRQILGQKVEFLVSFYNNEISEKSEIFDDQFSVERPDGSNFTLKIRSTKLEDSAMYFCASSEHVTDTQYFGPGTRLTVL.

This CDR3 is CASSLVEDTQYF. The CDR3 coding sequence is TGTGCCAGCAGCTTGGTAGAGGATACGCAGTATTTT. The gene calls are TRBV5-4 and TRBJ2-3, with D hard to call. This CDR3 has 12 residues. Germline-derived CDR1 and CDR2 are SGHNT and YYREEE (reference sequence). V lost 0 bases and J 6 bases, leaving 5 bases between the germline ends.

The J gene is TRBJ2-7, the V gene TRBV30, with D possibly being TRBD2 (5 bases). Trimming pared 1 base from V and 3 bases from J, leaving 13 bases between. CDR1 is GTSNPN, CDR2 SVGIG, per germline (reference sequence). This CDR3 spans 14 amino acids. DNA of the CDR3: TGTGCCTGGAGTGGGGGAAACGAGGGCTACGAGCAGTACTTC. As protein: CAWSGGNEGYEQYF.

This clone is judged medium-sized. The chain uses TRBV2 and TRBJ1-1; D gene uncertain. With 6 bases removed from V and 3 bases from J, the gap between germline ends came to 11 bases. Germline CDR1 and CDR2: SNHLY and FYNNEI. This CDR3 comprises 13 residues. CDR3 in amino acids: CASREGSYTEAFF. The CDR3 DNA reads as TGTGCCAGCAGGGAGGGTTCGTACACTGAAGCTTTCTTT.

The table lists this clone with a count of one. This chain uses TRBV5-1 with TRBJ2-7; D uncertain. Germline loops: CDR1 SGHRS, CDR2 YFSETQ. This CDR3 is built from 12 residues. Trimming removed 8 bases from V and 4 bases from J, with 13 bases in between. The CDR3, as DNA: TGCGCCAGTAGGAAGAGTCTTTACGAGCAGTACTTC. It translates to CASRKSLYEQYF.

V and J are TRBV10-3 and TRBJ1-3; D is ambiguous. The CDR3 runs to 13 residues. Trimming took off 0 bases at V and 3 bases at J, with 3 bases between the two ends. The germline CDR1 and CDR2 sequences are ENHRY and SYGVKD. CDR3 protein: CAISESVGNTIYF. The CDR3, as DNA: TGTGCCATCAGTGAGTCTGTTGGAAACACCATATATTTT.

This clone came up a few times. The V gene is TRBV5-1, the J gene TRBJ2-7; TRBD1 aligns across 8 bases. The length of the CDR3 is 15 residues. The J segment lost 2 bases and the V segment lost 0 bases, leaving 4 bases of the junction unmatched. Germline assignment: CDR1 SGHRS and CDR2 YFSETQ. The CDR3 here is CASSLDGQGAYEQYF. CDR3 DNA: TGCGCCAGCAGCTTGGACGGACAGGGCGCCTACGAGCAGTACTTC.

The rearrangement uses TRBV11-1 and TRBJ1-2; D not certain. V was pared by 0 bases and J by 1 base, with 9 bases between. The CDR3 length is 15 residues. The germline gives CDR1 SGHAT, CDR2 FQDESV (reference sequence). CDR3 bases: TGTGCCAGCAGCTTAGCTGGGAGTGGTAACTATGGCTACACCTTC. Its translation is CASSLAGSGNYGYTF.